The 13 T cell receptor beta chains reported below all come from one sample, sequenced in a study of T cells after yellow fever vaccination. MiXCR, applied by TCRdb to the 5' RACE reads, yields one record per CDR3 protein. The sample contains hundreds of thousands of distinct CDR3 sequences, roughly 21% of which appear only once. The sample here was PBMCs, taken 15 days after the yellow fever booster vaccination. The receptor source for this set is a young man who received the YFV17D yellow fever vaccine.

This chain joins TRBV25-1 and TRBJ2-1; 8 positions match TRBD2. Per germline, CDR1 MGHDK and CDR2 SYGVNS. This CDR3 contains 14 residues. The trim removed 7 bases at V and 1 base at J, leaving 3 bases unmatched. Written as DNA, the CDR3 is TGTGCCAGCAATTTAGCGGGATCCTACAATGAGCAGTTCTTC. Protein product: CASNLAGSYNEQFF. Full variable domain (rest looked up from reference TRBV25-1 and TRBJ2-1): EADIYQTPRYLVIGTGKKITLECSQTMGHDKMYWYQQDPGMELHLIHYSYGVNSTEKGDLSSESTVSRIRTEHFPLTLESARPSHTSQYLCASNLAGSYNEQFFGPGTRLTVL.

In nucleotides, the CDR3 is TGTGCCAGCAGGAACCGGCGGGGCTCCTTCACAGATACGCAGTATTTT. Its protein is CASRNRRGSFTDTQYF. The gene calls are TRBV12-3 or TRBV12-4 and TRBJ2-3; a possible D gene is TRBD2 (6 bases). This CDR3 comprises 16 residues. V was clipped by 6 bases and J by 2 bases, with 18 bases between them.

This chain links TRBV6-2 or TRBV6-3 with TRBJ2-7; perhaps TRBD1 as D (6 bases). Trimming took off 7 bases at V and 5 bases at J, with 24 bases between the two ends. The CDR3 length is 16 residues. CDR1 is MNHEY, CDR2 SVGEGT, per germline. CDR3 sequence reads: CASTSPTPWQGHEQYF. In DNA, the CDR3 is TGTGCCAGCACCTCCCCGACCCCGTGGCAGGGGCACGAGCAGTACTTC.

This clonotype showed up just a few times. The chain carries TRBV5-5 and TRBJ2-2; D is undetermined. Germline CDR1 and CDR2: SGHKS and YYEKEE (reference sequence). This CDR3 is 13 amino acids long. With 0 bases removed from V and 6 bases from J, the gap between germline ends came to 6 bases. CDR3 DNA: TGTGCCAGCAGCTTGGAGTCCTCCGGGGAGCTGTTTTTT. Translated: CASSLESSGELFF.

This clonotype occurred a few times. The chain links TRBV5-1 to TRBJ2-1; 7 bases align to TRBD2. CDR3 size: 14 residues. Germline V CDR1 and CDR2: SGHRS, YFSETQ. With V trimmed by 0 bases and J by 9 bases, 6 bases remained unmatched. The CDR3 loop reads CASSLGSGGGEQFF. Here the CDR3 DNA reads TGCGCCAGCAGCTTGGGGTCGGGAGGAGGTGAGCAGTTCTTC.

The sample holds a few counts of this clonotype. The rearrangement uses TRBV20-1 and TRBJ2-1, with TRBD1 as a possible D gene (6 bases). The CDR3 length is 14 residues. Germline V gene sequence: CDR1 DFQATT, CDR2 SNEGSKA (reference sequence). The CDR3 loop is CTACTGSRANEQFF. CDR3 DNA sequence: TGCACAGCATGTACAGGGTCAAGGGCCAATGAGCAGTTCTTC.

This chain uses TRBV29-1 with TRBJ2-1, with a tentative D call TRBD2 (5 bases). CDR1 is SQVTM, CDR2 ANQGSEA, per germline. The CDR3 sequence is 12 residues long. V was trimmed by 7 bases and J by 7 bases, leaving 14 bases between them. The CDR3 reads CSALRRGNEQFF. In nucleotides, the CDR3 is TGCAGCGCCCTGCGACGGGGTAATGAGCAGTTCTTC.

V usage is TRBV7-2 and J usage is TRBJ2-1; no clear D gene. This CDR3 region has 14 residues. V lost 3 bases and J lost 5, with 11 bases in between. Looked up from germline, CDR1 is SGHTA and CDR2 is FQGNSA. The CDR3 protein is CASSFDPSHNEQFF. As DNA, the CDR3 is TGTGCCAGCAGCTTCGATCCCTCTCACAATGAGCAGTTCTTC.

V and J are TRBV29-1 and TRBJ2-1, with 9 positions matching TRBD1. CDR1 SQVTM and CDR2 ANQGSEA come from the germline V gene. The CDR3 runs 13 residues. V gave up 7 bases and J gave up 6 bases; unmatched junction bases: 7. The CDR3 sequence: CSADRDRVNEQFF. CDR3 in DNA: TGCAGCGCCGACCGGGACAGGGTCAATGAGCAGTTCTTC.

This chain uses TRBV5-4 with TRBJ2-1; the D is unclear. Germline V gene lookup returns CDR1 SGHNT and CDR2 YYREEE (reference sequence). This CDR3 has 19 residues. V gave up 2 bases and J gave up 4 bases, with 25 bases separating them. The CDR3 is CASSLGRIRRPIRYNEQFF. CDR3 DNA sequence: TGTGCCAGCAGCTTAGGTAGGATAAGACGACCCATAAGATACAATGAGCAGTTCTTC.

The chain employs TRBV3-1 and TRBJ2-6, with D possibly being TRBD2 (5 bases). V lost 4 bases to trimming and J lost 0 bases, with 7 bases between them. Per the germline V gene, CDR1 is LGHDT and CDR2 is YNNKEL (reference sequence). This CDR3 region has 15 residues. The CDR3 loop is CASSPRDSGANVLTF. CDR3 DNA sequence: TGTGCCAGCAGCCCTCGGGACTCTGGGGCCAACGTCCTGACTTTC.

This clonotype was seen a few times. J is TRBJ2-3 and V is TRBV4-2; no clear D. Germline V CDR1 and CDR2: LGHNA, YNFKEQ. This CDR3 contains 18 residues. Trimming left V 1 base short and J 8 bases short, with 25 bases between. The CDR3 spells CASSQGPRTSPTGVTQYF. The CDR3, as DNA: TGTGCCAGCAGCCAAGGTCCTCGGACGTCCCCCACGGGTGTTACGCAGTATTTT.

The chain is built from TRBV6-5 and TRBJ2-7, with a possible D match to TRBD2 (5 bases). CDR1 MNHEY and CDR2 SVGAGI come from the germline V gene. This CDR3 contains 18 residues. Trimming shortened V by 2 bases and J by 5 bases, and 25 bases separated the two germline ends. In nucleotides, the CDR3 is TGTGCCAGCAGTTACGCCGCCGGACTCATAGAGGGTAACGACGAGCAGTACTTC. It translates to CASSYAAGLIEGNDEQYF.